These 18 T cell receptor beta chains were sequenced from one sample in a study of shared clonotypes between healthy human individuals. TCRdb's table, derived via immunoSEQ multiplex PCR, lists solely in-frame clones and lacks some. The sample lists 2 million to 2.5 million clones, under 95% seen once, with approximately 0.39% in the top ten. The sequencing sample was made of naive CD4+ T cells from PBMCs. Subset here: CD45RA+ positively selected. These receptors came from a man between 18 and 29 years old in good health. Some clones in this sample may be carry-over from other donors' samples.

The V call is TRBV5-4, the J call TRBJ2-7; D gene unclear. The CDR3 has 15 amino acids. CDR1 and CDR2 (germline): SGHNT, YYREEE (reference sequence). V was pared by 3 bases and J by 2 bases, with 15 bases between. The CDR3 DNA follows: TGTGCCAGCAGCTCCCGGACCCAAGGAGCCTACGAGCAGTACTTC. As protein: CASSSRTQGAYEQYF.

The chain combines TRBV9 with TRBJ2-1; D unresolved. The V end was cut by 2 bases, the J end by 8 bases, with 8 bases between. Per the germline V gene, CDR1 is SGDLS and CDR2 is YYNGEE. This CDR3 spans 12 amino acids. Written as DNA, the CDR3 is TGTGCCAGCAGCGTGGTTCCGGATGAGCAGTTCTTC. Translated, it gives CASSVVPDEQFF.

The chain links TRBV14 to TRBJ2-5; 9 bases align to TRBD2. Looked up from germline, CDR1 is SGHDN and CDR2 is FVKESK. J lost 6 bases, V lost 1 base, and 15 bases had no gene match. CDR3 length: 18 amino acids. In nucleotides, the CDR3 is TGTGCCAGCAGCCAAGGCGTTTCGGCGGGAGGGCGTATGAAGACCCAGTACTTC. This codes for CASSQGVSAGGRMKTQYF.

This chain uses TRBV25-1 with TRBJ2-7, with D possibly being TRBD1 (5 bases). The V end lost 1 base, the J end lost 4 bases, and 11 bases lay between the germline ends. CDR3 size: 14 residues. In germline, CDR1 is MGHDK, CDR2 SYGVNS. Written as DNA, the CDR3 is TGTGCCAGCAGTGAATGGGGCATGTGGTACGAGCAGTACTTC. It translates to CASSEWGMWYEQYF.

Points on this clone: The same CDR3 can be traced to other DNA sequences in this sample. This chain links TRBV7-2 with TRBJ2-7, with 10 bases fitting TRBD1. V lost 2 bases, J lost 1 base, and 2 bases stayed unmatched. The CDR3 covers 15 residues. Looked up from germline, CDR1 is SGHTA and CDR2 is FQGNSA. The CDR3 loop reads CASSLRQGASYEQYF. The CDR3 nucleotides read TGTGCCAGCAGCTTAAGACAGGGGGCATCCTACGAGCAGTACTTC.

The chain carries TRBV27 and TRBJ1-5, with a weak D call TRBD1 (6 bases). The CDR3 is made up of 16 amino acids. CDR1 is MNHEY and CDR2 is SMNVEV in the germline V gene (reference sequence). V lost 3 bases, J lost 3 bases, and 15 bases lay in between. CDR3 residues: CASSFARGGANQPQHF. DNA for the CDR3: TGTGCCAGCAGTTTCGCCCGCGGGGGGGCCAATCAGCCCCAGCATTTT.

V and J are TRBV6-5 and TRBJ2-1, with 11 nucleotides matching TRBD2. Germline V gene lookup returns CDR1 MNHEY and CDR2 SVGAGI. With 5 bases clipped from V and 7 bases from J, the junction kept 4 bases outside the gene matches. The CDR3 totals 14 residues. This CDR3 is CASSRGLAVNEQFF. For the CDR3, the DNA is TGTGCCAGCAGTAGGGGACTAGCGGTTAATGAGCAGTTCTTC.

The chain carries TRBV6-5 and TRBJ2-2, with D tentatively TRBD1 (6 bases). CDR3 size: 15 residues. CDR1 and CDR2 (germline): MNHEY, SVGAGI. With 6 bases removed from V and 7 bases from J, the gap between germline ends came to 18 bases. CDR3 DNA: TGTGCCAGCAGACCGCGCCCTAGGGGGAGCGGGGAGCTGTTTTTT. This gives the protein CASRPRPRGSGELFF.

This chain uses TRBV7-9 with TRBJ2-5; 13 bases are shared with TRBD2. CDR1 SEHNR and CDR2 FQNEAQ come from the germline V gene (reference sequence). Trimming removed 5 bases from V and 7 bases from J; junction bases left unmatched: 4. This CDR3 has 14 residues. The CDR3 loop is CASSRTSGSGTQYF. CDR3 coding DNA: TGTGCCAGCAGCCGGACTAGCGGGAGTGGGACCCAGTACTTC.

The CDR3 reads CATEWASISGELFF. CDR3 DNA: TGTGCCACCGAGTGGGCTAGTATTTCCGGGGAGCTGTTTTTT. The gene calls are TRBV15 and TRBJ2-2; no definite D call. The CDR3 loop spans 14 amino acids. CDR1 is LNHNV and CDR2 is YYDKDF in the germline V gene (reference sequence). V lost 8 bases to trimming and J lost 6 bases, with 16 bases between them.

This chain connects TRBV7-9 to TRBJ1-2; D gene ambiguous. Trimming left V 5 bases short and J 4 bases short, with 11 bases between. The CDR3 is 13 residues long. CDR1 is SEHNR, CDR2 FQNEAQ, per germline (reference sequence). CDR3 in amino acids: CASSPRRIYGYTF. The CDR3 DNA is TGTGCCAGCAGCCCAAGGAGGATCTATGGCTACACCTTC. Variable domain in full (rest from reference TRBV7-9 and TRBJ1-2): DTGVSQNPRHKITKRGQNVTFRCDPISEHNRLYWYRQTLGQGPEFLTYFQNEAQLEKSRLLSDRFSAERPKGSFSTLEIQRTEQGDSAMYLCASSPRRIYGYTFGSGTRLTVV.

The V gene is TRBV5-4, the J gene TRBJ2-3, with TRBD2 identical over 10 bases. Germline V lookup: CDR1 SGHNT, CDR2 YYREEE (reference sequence). This CDR3 is 17 amino acids long. Trimming at V came to 2 bases and at J to 0 bases, leaving 6 bases not matched to a gene. CDR3 sequence (DNA): TGTGCCAGCAGCTTCACTAGCGGGACCCCTAGCACAGATACGCAGTATTTT. This codes for CASSFTSGTPSTDTQYF.

This clone showed up just once. V is TRBV6-6 and J is TRBJ2-3; tentative D call: TRBD2 (6 bases). Germline lookup yields CDR1 MNHNY and CDR2 SVGAGI (reference sequence). The CDR3 is made up of 15 amino acids. V gave up 2 bases and J gave up 1 base, with 10 bases separating them. CDR3 sequence (DNA): TGTGCCAGCAGTTACAGGGGACTTGGCACAGATACGCAGTATTTT. It specifies CASSYRGLGTDTQYF.

The chain uses TRBV28 and TRBJ2-7; D is perhaps TRBD2 (6 bases). Germline V lookup: CDR1 MDHEN, CDR2 SYDVKM. V lost 6 bases and J 7 bases, leaving 19 bases between the germline ends. The CDR3 loop spans 14 amino acids. CDR3 amino acids: CASSPPGLPGEQYF. The CDR3 bases are TGTGCCAGCAGCCCACCGGGACTCCCGGGGGAGCAGTACTTC.

This chain connects TRBV28 to TRBJ2-7, with 7 bases aligning to TRBD1. There are 14 residues in the CDR3. Germline trimming cut 1 base from V and 4 bases from J; bases unmatched to any gene: 4. The germline V gene encodes CDR1 MDHEN and CDR2 SYDVKM. Here the CDR3 DNA reads TGTGCCAGCAGTTTATTACCACAGGGGTACGAGCAGTACTTC. It yields the protein CASSLLPQGYEQYF.

The chain carries TRBV29-1 and TRBJ1-1; the D is unclear. This CDR3 region has 12 residues. CDR1 SQVTM and CDR2 ANQGSEA come from the germline V gene. V shed 0 bases and J shed 4 bases, with 6 bases lying between them. The CDR3 sequence is CSVEESFTEAFF. The CDR3 DNA sequence: TGCAGCGTTGAAGAAAGCTTCACTGAAGCTTTCTTT.

This chain uses TRBV28 with TRBJ2-6, with D perhaps TRBD1 or TRBD2 (6 bases each). Deletions cut 3 bases from V and 2 bases from J, with 20 bases between. This CDR3 spans 19 amino acids. Germline CDR1 reads MDHEN; CDR2 reads SYDVKM. CDR3 DNA sequence: TGTGCCAGCAGTTTCTGGGGGGCGAGGTCGATCGCTGGGGCCAACGTCCTGACTTTC. This sequence encodes CASSFWGARSIAGANVLTF.

As to this clone: The sample has other DNA sequences that encode this CDR3 too. CDR3 coding DNA: TGCGCCAGCAGCCTCGGACAACTCCAAGAGACCCAGTACTTC. Amino acid sequence: CASSLGQLQETQYF. This chain links TRBV5-1 with TRBJ2-5; tentatively, D is TRBD1 (5 bases). Trimming cost V 4 bases and J 1 base, with 11 bases left between them. The length of the CDR3 is 14 residues. Germline loops: CDR1 SGHRS, CDR2 YFSETQ.